In its sample, the clone carrying this T cell receptor beta chain was seen many times. Described time point: persistent/refractory GD, antithyroid drugs over 5 years with positive TRAb. Scientists built the TCR library using RNA that was extracted from PBMCs. The source of the sample is a study of regulatory T cells in long-lasting Graves disease. CDR3 regions were amplified by Arm-PCR using iRepertoire HTBI primers to build TCR beta libraries. TCRdb called the multiplex PCR reads again in MiXCR, with one record for every CDR3 protein. The sample shows about 400,000 distinct CDR3 sequences, 20% of them seen only once. The sequence was collected from a female donor with Graves disease. Sequencing was performed on peripheral blood mononuclear cells (PBMCs), taken when the disease was refractory, from a patient treated with antithyroid drugs.

The CDR3 region is CASLIGNQPQHF. The CDR3 DNA is TGTGCCAGCCTAATAGGGAATCAGCCCCAGCATTTT. This rearrangement joins TRBV12-3 or TRBV12-4 to TRBJ1-5; D uncertain. This CDR3 contains 12 residues. The V and J ends lost 8 bases and 4 bases respectively, with 9 bases between them.